This passage covers 10 T cell receptor beta chains from one sample sequenced in a study of blood T cells in healthy people across ages (dated by TCRdb to 2013 to 2016). The library was obtained by 5' RACE. Sequencer: Illumina HiSeq 2500. A second roughly 6 to 11 cycle PCR used a sample-barcoded 5' primer and a J-beta primer mix. TCRdb reprocessed the public reads (quality trimming at Q25 with fastp, clone calling with MiXCR) and kept in-frame beta chains. Rows with one shared CDR3 protein collapse into an entry with the most common genes and DNA. In this sample the table shows roughly 1,500,000 distinct CDR3 sequences, approximately 38% of which occur a single time. The ten largest account for 7.9% of the sample. The sequencing sample was made of blood. The receptors were gathered from a woman younger than 30 in good health.

The V gene is TRBV9, the J gene TRBJ2-7; D is undetermined. TRBJ2-5 matches the DNA end more closely, so the J call is doubtful. The germline V gene has CDR1 SGDLS and CDR2 YYNGEE. The CDR3 is 15 amino acids. CDR3 sequence: CASSGHPTVQETQYF. In DNA form, the CDR3 reads TGTGCCAGCAGCGGACACCCGACGGTCCAAGAGACCCAGTACTTC.

This chain's CDR3 is CSAPGFGLSAGGSTDTQYF. CDR3 nucleotide sequence: TGCAGTGCTCCTGGGTTCGGACTGTCCGCGGGGGGTAGCACAGATACGCAGTATTTT. V gene TRBV20-1 combines with J gene TRBJ2-3, with TRBD2 matching 8 bases. V gave up 5 bases and J gave up 0 bases; unmatched junction bases: 19. Germline V CDR1 and CDR2: DFQATT, SNEGSKA (reference sequence). This CDR3 is built from 19 residues.

The chain carries TRBV30 and TRBJ2-5, with D possibly matching TRBD1 (5 bases). Germline values: CDR1 GTSNPN, CDR2 SVGIG (reference sequence). This CDR3 spans 16 amino acids. The germline V and J ends were trimmed by 0 bases and 1 base, with 15 bases remaining between them. The CDR3 nucleotides read TGTGCCTGGAGTGTACTTACAGGAAATAGCCAAGAGACCCAGTACTTC. This translates into CAWSVLTGNSQETQYF.

This clonotype was found a few times. The V gene is TRBV25-1, the J gene TRBJ1-2; 7 bases map to TRBD1. CDR1 is MGHDK, CDR2 SYGVNS, per germline. The V gene end was trimmed by 1 base and the J gene end by 11 bases; junction bases not matched to a gene: 10. CDR3 size: 14 residues. The CDR3 DNA reads as TGTGCCAGCAGTGAATCCTTTCAGGGGGAACTTTACACCTTC. It encodes CASSESFQGELYTF.

The chain couples TRBV6-5 to TRBJ1-1, with a tentative D call TRBD1 (5 bases). The germline V gene has CDR1 MNHEY and CDR2 SVGAGI. V shed 0 bases and J shed 5 bases, with 13 bases lying between them. The CDR3 is made up of 15 amino acids. CDR3 sequence reads: CASSYSPGGITEAFF. CDR3 DNA sequence: TGTGCCAGCAGTTACTCTCCGGGGGGGATAACTGAAGCTTTCTTT.

A few counts support this clonotype. The V call is TRBV20-1, the J call TRBJ2-7; D uncertain. Trimming shortened V by 3 bases and J by 9 bases, and 21 bases separated the two germline ends. Germline lookup yields CDR1 DFQATT and CDR2 SNEGSKA (reference sequence). CDR3 size: 14 residues. The CDR3 nucleotides are TGCAGTGCTAGCCCACCCGAGCAGGCCATCACGCAGTACTTC. Its protein is CSASPPEQAITQYF.

This chain joins TRBV6-1 and TRBJ1-2, with TRBD1 matching over 7 bases. Unmatched junction bases numbered 12, after V lost 2 bases and J lost 6 bases. Germline CDR1 is MNHNS and CDR2 is SASEGT. There are 16 residues in the CDR3. The CDR3 protein is CASSEQGETIFHGYTF. The CDR3 coding sequence is TGTGCCAGCAGTGAACAGGGGGAGACCATATTTCATGGCTACACCTTC.

The chain carries TRBV3-1 and TRBJ2-1, with 13 bases aligning to TRBD2. CDR1 and CDR2 from the germline V gene are LGHDT and YNNKEL (reference sequence). The CDR3 sequence is 16 residues long. V lost 1 base to trimming and J lost 8 bases; unmatched junction nucleotides: 5. In nucleotides, the CDR3 is TGTGCCAGCAGCCAAGGACTAGCGGGAGGTTTGGATGAGCAGTTCTTC. Translated: CASSQGLAGGLDEQFF.

The rearrangement links TRBV12-5 to TRBJ2-1; either TRBD1 or TRBD2 may fit D (5 bases each). Germline V lookup: CDR1 LGHNT, CDR2 FRNRAP. The CDR3 covers 18 residues. V dropped 2 bases and J dropped 0 bases, with 17 bases sitting between them. The CDR3 is CASGLTRTGTISYNEQFF. The CDR3 nucleotides read TGTGCTAGTGGTTTGACCAGGACCGGGACGATCTCCTACAATGAGCAGTTCTTC.

Here the CDR3 reads CSVEDQGVGYGYTF. For the CDR3, the DNA is TGCAGCGTGGAGGACCAGGGGGTCGGCTATGGCTACACCTTC. The chain recombines TRBV29-1 with TRBJ1-2, with 7 bases aligning to TRBD1. V gave up 6 bases and J gave up 4 bases; unmatched junction bases: 11. Germline V gene data show CDR1 as SQVTM and CDR2 as ANQGSEA. This CDR3 comprises 14 residues. Full variable domain (remainder filled in from reference TRBV29-1 and TRBJ1-2): SAVISQKPSRDICQRGTSLTIQCQVDSQVTMMFWYRQQPGQSLTLIATANQGSEATYESGFVIDKFPISRPNLTFSTLTVSNMSPEDSSIYLCSVEDQGVGYGYTFGSGTRLTVV.